The 3 T cell receptor beta chains below were found in one sample sequenced in a study of T-cell memory formation after mild COVID-19. TCRdb re-called the 5' RACE reads through MiXCR, storing one row per CDR3 protein. The top ten hold more than 20% of the sample, which has approximately 260,000 distinct CDR3 sequences, around 17% seen once. Sequenced input: PBMCs or a T cell subset sorted from them (not recorded which). The source of these receptors is a man in his late teens or twenties who had mild COVID-19 (a few samples of this study predate the infection). Cell type and time point are not known.

The V call is TRBV6-2 or TRBV6-3, the J call TRBJ2-7; D is perhaps TRBD1 or TRBD2 (5 bases each). The germline V gene encodes CDR1 MNHEY and CDR2 SVGEGT. V gave up 6 bases and J gave up 0 bases, with 24 bases separating them. The CDR3 is made up of 18 amino acids. CDR3 coding DNA: TGTGCCAGCAGCCCCAACCTCTTCTCGGGGCCCGACTCCTACGAGCAGTACTTC. Translating it yields CASSPNLFSGPDSYEQYF.

This clonotype was seen a few times. This sequence joins TRBV5-1 and TRBJ1-3; 7 bases match TRBD1. Germline loops: CDR1 SGHRS, CDR2 YFSETQ. V was pared by 4 bases and J by 0 bases, with 4 bases of the junction left unmatched. The CDR3 length is 15 residues. DNA for the CDR3: TGCGCCAGCAGCCCGGGGACAGCCTCTGGAAACACCATATATTTT. This sequence encodes CASSPGTASGNTIYF.

This clonotype was detected ten times or more. The chain couples TRBV10-3 to TRBJ2-2; weak D call: TRBD1 (7 bases). The CDR3 loop spans 14 amino acids. V dropped 8 bases and J dropped 6 bases, with 16 bases sitting between them. Germline CDR1 and CDR2: ENHRY and SYGVKD. For the CDR3, the DNA is TGTGCCATCGGGGGGACAGAAAGGCCCGGGGAGCTGTTTTTT. Translation gives CAIGGTERPGELFF.